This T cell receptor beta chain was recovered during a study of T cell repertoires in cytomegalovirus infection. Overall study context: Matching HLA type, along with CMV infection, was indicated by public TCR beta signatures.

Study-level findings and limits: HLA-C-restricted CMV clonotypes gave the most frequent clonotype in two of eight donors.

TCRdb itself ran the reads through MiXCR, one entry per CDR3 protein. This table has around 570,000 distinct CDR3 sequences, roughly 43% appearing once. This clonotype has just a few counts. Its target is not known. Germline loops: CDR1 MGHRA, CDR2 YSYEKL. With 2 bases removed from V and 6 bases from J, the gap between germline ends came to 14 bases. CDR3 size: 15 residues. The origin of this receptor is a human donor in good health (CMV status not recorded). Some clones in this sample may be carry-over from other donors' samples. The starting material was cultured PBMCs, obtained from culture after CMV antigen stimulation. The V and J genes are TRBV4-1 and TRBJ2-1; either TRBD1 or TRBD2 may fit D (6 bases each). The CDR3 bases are TGCGCCAGCAGCCAACATGCGAAGGGGGGCAATGAGCAGTTCTTC. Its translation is CASSQHAKGGNEQFF.